There are many counts of the clone carrying this TCR beta chain. How the authors handled the data: Nucleated cell number was recorded as an estimate derived from reference gene primer amplification. Clones were read by immunoSEQ multiplex PCR, and TCRdb kept only the in-frame ones, dropping some. V and J calls and clone size come straight from that table; D and trimming were deduced from the DNA. This table holds roughly 250,000 clones, approximately 79% found once. The data originate from a study of blood T cell repertoires in COVID-19. Trimming removed 4 bases at V and 6 bases at J, with 13 bases between. CDR3 size: 13 residues. Per the germline V gene, CDR1 is GTSNPN and CDR2 is SVGIG (reference sequence).

Sequenced material: peripheral blood. The chain combines TRBV30 with TRBJ1-5; tentative D call: TRBD1 (6 bases). The clonotype was recovered from a middle-aged woman with active or convalescent COVID-19. CDR3 DNA: TGTGCCTGGACCCCGGGGGGCGGTCAGCCCCAGCATTTT. Encoded protein: CAWTPGGGQPQHF. Full variable domain (outside the CDR3, taken from reference TRBV30 and TRBJ1-5): SQTIHQWPATLVQPVGSPLSLECTVEGTSNPNLYWYRQAAGRGLQLLFYSVGIGQISSEVPQNLSASRPQDRQFILSSKKLLLSDSGFYLCAWTPGGGQPQHFGDGTRLSIL.